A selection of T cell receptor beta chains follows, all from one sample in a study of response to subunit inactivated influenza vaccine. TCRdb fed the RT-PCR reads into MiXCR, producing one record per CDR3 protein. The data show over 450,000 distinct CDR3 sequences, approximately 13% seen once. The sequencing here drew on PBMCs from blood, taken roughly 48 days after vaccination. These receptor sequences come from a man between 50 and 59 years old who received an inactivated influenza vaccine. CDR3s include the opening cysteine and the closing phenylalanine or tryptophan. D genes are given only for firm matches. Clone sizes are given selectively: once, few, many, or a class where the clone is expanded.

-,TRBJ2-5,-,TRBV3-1,CASSQDSDRLETQYF,TGTGCCAGCAGCCAAGACAGTGACAGACTAGAGACCCAGTACTTC
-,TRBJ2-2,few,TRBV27,CASSRRATGELFF,TGTGCCAGCAGTCGCCGCGCCACCGGGGAGCTGTTTTTT
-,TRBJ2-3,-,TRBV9,CASSVDFSGYTDTQYF,TGTGCCAGCAGCGTAGATTTTTCGGGGTACACAGATACGCAGTATTTT
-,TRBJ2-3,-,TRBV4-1,CASSPLHGADADTQYF,TGCGCCAGCAGCCCGCTTCATGGGGCAGACGCAGATACGCAGTATTTT
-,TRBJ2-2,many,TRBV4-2,CASSYQDGHGELFF,TGTGCCAGCAGTTACCAGGACGGACACGGGGAGCTGTTTTTT
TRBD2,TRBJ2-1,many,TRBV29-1,CSVIGGRGYNEQFF,TGCAGCGTTATAGGCGGGAGGGGGTACAATGAGCAGTTCTTC
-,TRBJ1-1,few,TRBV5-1,CASSWDTRGGTEAFF,TGCGCCAGCAGCTGGGACACCCGCGGTGGTACTGAAGCTTTCTTT
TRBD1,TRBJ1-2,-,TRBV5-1,CASSDRTGQPIYGYTF,TGCGCCAGCAGCGATCGGACGGGACAGCCTATCTATGGCTACACCTTC
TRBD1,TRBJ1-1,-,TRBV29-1,CSVVTGGWNTEAFF,TGCAGCGTTGTCACAGGGGGGTGGAACACTGAAGCTTTCTTT
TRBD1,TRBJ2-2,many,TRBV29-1,CSVSGTAGELFF,TGCAGCGTCTCCGGGACAGCCGGGGAGCTGTTTTTT
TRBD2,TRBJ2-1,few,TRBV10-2,CASSALAGAGEQFF,TGCGCCAGCAGTGCGCTAGCGGGAGCGGGTGAGCAGTTCTTC
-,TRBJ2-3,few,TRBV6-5,CASSYSSSTDTQYF,TGTGCCAGCAGTTACTCTAGCAGCACAGATACGCAGTATTTT
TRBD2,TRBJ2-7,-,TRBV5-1,CASRAEVWRERYEQYF,TGCGCCAGCAGAGCCGAGGTATGGCGGGAGCGTTACGAGCAGTACTTC
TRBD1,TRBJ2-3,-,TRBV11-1,CASSTIRTGDTQYF,TGTGCCAGCAGCACGATAAGGACAGGGGATACGCAGTATTTT
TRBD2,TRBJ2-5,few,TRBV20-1,CSARARGRGIETQYF,TGCAGTGCTAGAGCACGAGGGAGGGGTATCGAGACCCAGTACTTC
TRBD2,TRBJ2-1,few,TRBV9,CASTTGGGYNEQFF,TGTGCCAGCACCACGGGAGGGGGATACAATGAGCAGTTCTTC
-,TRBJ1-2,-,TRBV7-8,CASSLAWQGPKGYTF,TGTGCCAGCAGCTTAGCTTGGCAAGGGCCCAAGGGCTACACCTTC
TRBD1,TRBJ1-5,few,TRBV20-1,CSVPGQGANQPQHF,TGCAGTGTCCCTGGACAGGGGGCGAATCAGCCCCAGCATTTT
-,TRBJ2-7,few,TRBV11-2,CASSFDYSYEQYF,TGTGCCAGCAGCTTCGACTATTCCTACGAGCAGTACTTC
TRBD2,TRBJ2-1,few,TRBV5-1,CASSLASGGADEQFF,TGCGCCAGCAGCTTGGCTAGCGGGGGGGCCGACGAGCAGTTCTTC
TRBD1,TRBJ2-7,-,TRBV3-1,CATQRQGMYEQYF,TGTGCCACTCAAAGACAGGGGATGTACGAGCAGTACTTC
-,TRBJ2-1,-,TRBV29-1,CSVSPNSYNEQFF,TGCAGCGTCTCCCCCAATTCTTACAATGAGCAGTTCTTC
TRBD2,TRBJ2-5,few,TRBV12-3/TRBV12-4,CASRTSAQTQYF,TGTGCCAGCAGGACTAGCGCCCAGACCCAGTACTTC
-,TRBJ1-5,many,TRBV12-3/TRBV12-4,CASSLGRINQPQHF,TGTGCCAGCAGTTTAGGCCGGATCAATCAGCCCCAGCATTTT
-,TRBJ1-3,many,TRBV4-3,CASSRTNGQGNTIYF,TGCGCCAGCAGCCGTACAAATGGACAGGGAAACACCATATATTTT
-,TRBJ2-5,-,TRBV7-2,CASSPGFRKTQYF,TGTGCCAGCAGTCCAGGGTTTAGAAAGACCCAGTACTTC
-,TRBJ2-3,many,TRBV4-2,CASSQEVVTVGDTQYF,TGTGCCAGCAGCCAAGAGGTAGTAACCGTCGGAGATACGCAGTATTTT
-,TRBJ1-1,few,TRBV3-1,CASSLRGLTAFF,TGTGCCAGCAGTCTCAGGGGCCTCACAGCTTTCTTT
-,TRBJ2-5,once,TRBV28,CASTEPGGRGETQYF,TGTGCCAGCACCGAGCCGGGGGGCCGGGGGGAGACCCAGTACTTC
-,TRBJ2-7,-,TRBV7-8,CASSLVRDTPRPQLKYEQYF,TGTGCCAGCAGCTTAGTTCGGGACACTCCACGACCTCAACTTAAGTACGAGCAGTACTTC
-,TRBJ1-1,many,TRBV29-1,CSVWTVSLAEAFF,TGCAGCGTTTGGACAGTGTCTCTGGCTGAAGCTTTCTTT
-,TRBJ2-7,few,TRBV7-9,CASSPGFTHEQYF,TGTGCCAGCAGCCCAGGTTTCACCCACGAGCAGTACTTC
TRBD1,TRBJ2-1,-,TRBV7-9,CASSLAGTGANEQFF,TGTGCCAGCAGCTTAGCCGGGACAGGGGCGAATGAGCAGTTCTTC
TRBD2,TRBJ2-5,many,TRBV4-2,CASSQDHGRAGETQYF,TGTGCCAGCAGCCAAGATCACGGGAGGGCCGGAGAGACCCAGTACTTC
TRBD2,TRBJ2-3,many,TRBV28,CASTPPGLAGVDTQYF,TGTGCCAGCACCCCCCCTGGACTAGCGGGGGTAGATACGCAGTATTTT
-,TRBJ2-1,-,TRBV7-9,CASSLLAGVANEQFF,TGTGCCAGCAGCCTGCTAGCTGGAGTGGCCAATGAGCAGTTCTTC
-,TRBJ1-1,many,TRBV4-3,CASSQASRRGRDTEAFF,TGCGCCAGCAGCCAAGCCTCCCGAAGGGGGAGAGACACTGAAGCTTTCTTT
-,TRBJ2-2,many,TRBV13,CASSAHQGELFF,TGTGCCAGCAGCGCCCACCAGGGGGAGCTGTTTTTT
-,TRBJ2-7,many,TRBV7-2,CASSSLGGSAYEQYF,TGTGCCAGCAGCAGCCTTGGGGGTAGCGCCTACGAGCAGTACTTC
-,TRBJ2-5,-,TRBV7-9,CASSLVVGQETQYF,TGTGCCAGCAGCTTAGTAGTAGGCCAAGAGACCCAGTACTTC
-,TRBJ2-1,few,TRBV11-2,CASSLLSTVLGNEQFF,TGTGCCAGCAGCTTATTATCGACAGTTCTAGGCAATGAGCAGTTCTTC
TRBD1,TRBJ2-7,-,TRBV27,CASSPYKRTGTYEQYF,TGTGCCAGCAGTCCATACAAGCGGACAGGTACCTACGAGCAGTACTTC
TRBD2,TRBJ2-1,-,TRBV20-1,CSATGTSGRSARVNEQFF,TGCAGTGCAACCGGGACTAGCGGGAGATCGGCTAGGGTGAATGAGCAGTTCTTC
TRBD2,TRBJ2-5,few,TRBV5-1,CASSLSTGGETQYF,TGCGCCAGCAGCTTGAGTACGGGAGGCGAGACCCAGTACTTC
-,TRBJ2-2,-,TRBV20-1,CCARSRQGFNTGELFF,TGCTGTGCTAGATCCCGGCAGGGGTTTAACACCGGGGAGCTGTTTTTT